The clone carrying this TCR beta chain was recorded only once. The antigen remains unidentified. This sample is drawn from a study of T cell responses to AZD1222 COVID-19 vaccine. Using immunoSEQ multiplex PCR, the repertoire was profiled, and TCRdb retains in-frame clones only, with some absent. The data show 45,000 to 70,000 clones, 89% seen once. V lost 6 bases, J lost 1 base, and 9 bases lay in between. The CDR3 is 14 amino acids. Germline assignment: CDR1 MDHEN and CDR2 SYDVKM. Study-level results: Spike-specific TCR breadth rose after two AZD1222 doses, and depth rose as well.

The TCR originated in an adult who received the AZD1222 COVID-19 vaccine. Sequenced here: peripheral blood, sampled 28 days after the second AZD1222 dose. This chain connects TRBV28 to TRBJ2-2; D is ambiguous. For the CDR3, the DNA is TGTGCCAGCAGCCCAAGCAAGAACACCGGGGAGCTGTTTTTT. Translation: CASSPSKNTGELFF. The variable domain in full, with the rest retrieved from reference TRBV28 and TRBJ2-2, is DVKVTQSSRYLVKRTGEKVFLECVQDMDHENMFWYRQDPGLGLRLIYFSYDVKMKEKGDIPEGYSVSREKKERFSLILESASTNQTSMYLCASSPSKNTGELFFGEGSRLTVL.